A single sample gave rise to the 27 T cell receptor beta chains below, sequenced in a study of OX40 agonist ivuxolimab in advanced cancers. Sequencing was performed with immunoSEQ multiplex PCR; in TCRdb, only in-frame clones are kept and a portion is missing. The repertoire holds 40,000 to 55,000 clones, about 90% seen once, with around 3.4% in the top ten. The material sequenced was CD4+ or CD8+ T cells sorted from blood, taken in a trial of the OX40 agonist ivuxolimab. The receptors come from an adult with an advanced solid tumor such as melanoma, head and neck, liver or kidney cancer.

The chain links TRBV14 to TRBJ1-1; D gene unclear. The CDR3 has 13 residues. V lost 4 bases to trimming and J lost 5 bases, with 11 bases between them. From germline, CDR1 is SGHDN and CDR2 FVKESK. Here the CDR3 DNA reads TGTGCCAGCAGCCCTTTCGTTGGGACTGAAGCTTTCTTT. As protein: CASSPFVGTEAFF. The full variable domain, completed using reference TRBV14 and TRBJ1-1, is EAGVTQFPSHSVIEKGQTVTLRCDPISGHDNLYWYRRVMGKEIKFLLHFVKESKQDESGMPNNRFLAERTGGTYSTLKVQPAELEDSGVYFCASSPFVGTEAFFGQGTRLTVV.

This clone is labeled large (0.1 to 1%). The chain joins TRBV30 to TRBJ2-2; D may correspond to TRBD1 or TRBD2 (5 bases each). CDR3 length: 15 residues. Per the germline V gene, CDR1 is GTSNPN and CDR2 is SVGIG (reference sequence). With 3 bases removed from V and 3 bases from J, the gap between germline ends came to 14 bases. The CDR3 nucleotides are TGTGCCTGGAGCCACGGGGACGGAGACACCGGGGAGCTGTTTTTT. It yields the protein CAWSHGDGDTGELFF.

The chain couples TRBV7-2 to TRBJ1-3; possible D gene TRBD1, 6 bases. Germline V gene data show CDR1 as SGHTA and CDR2 as FQGNSA. V gave up 4 bases and J gave up 2 bases, with 9 bases separating them. This CDR3 contains 14 residues. The CDR3 DNA reads TGTGCCAGCAGCTCCGGGACAACTGGAAACACCATATATTTT. Protein sequence: CASSSGTTGNTIYF.

As concerns this clone: Other DNA sequences from this sample encode an identical CDR3 as well. The rearrangement uses TRBV5-6 and TRBJ2-6, with D possibly matching TRBD2 (5 bases). Trimming shortened V by 0 bases and J by 4 bases, and 8 bases separated the two germline ends. The germline gives CDR1 SGHDT, CDR2 YYEEEE. The length of the CDR3 is 15 residues. The CDR3 reads CASSLGGSGANVLTF. DNA for the CDR3: TGTGCCAGCAGCTTGGGAGGGAGCGGGGCCAACGTCCTGACTTTC.

The chain couples TRBV14 to TRBJ2-1; no clear D. The CDR3 runs 15 residues. CDR1 is SGHDN and CDR2 is FVKESK in the germline V gene. Trimming cost V 3 bases and J 4 bases, with 13 bases left between them. CDR3 protein: CASSQFGVDYNEQFF. CDR3 DNA sequence: TGTGCCAGCAGCCAGTTCGGAGTGGATTACAATGAGCAGTTCTTC. The full variable domain, in which reference TRBV14 and TRBJ2-1 provide the parts outside the CDR3, is EAGVTQFPSHSVIEKGQTVTLRCDPISGHDNLYWYRRVMGKEIKFLLHFVKESKQDESGMPNNRFLAERTGGTYSTLKVQPAELEDSGVYFCASSQFGVDYNEQFFGPGTRLTVL.

The CDR3 sequence is CASSSTGTEVTEAFF. CDR3 nucleotides: TGCGCCAGCAGCTCTACAGGGACGGAGGTCACTGAAGCTTTCTTT. The chain is built from TRBV5-1 and TRBJ1-1, with D possibly TRBD1 on 6 matching bases. The length of the CDR3 is 15 residues. V dropped 3 bases and J dropped 4 bases, with 16 bases sitting between them. Germline V gives CDR1 SGHRS, CDR2 YFSETQ.

Turning to this clone: Other nucleotide sequences from this sample produce the same CDR3. V gene TRBV28 combines with J gene TRBJ1-2, with D perhaps matching TRBD1 (5 bases). The ends were cut back, 3 bases at V and 5 bases at J, with 7 bases in the middle. This CDR3 region has 12 residues. Per germline, CDR1 MDHEN and CDR2 SYDVKM. DNA of the CDR3: TGTGCCAGCAGTTTGGAGGGGTATGGCTACACCTTC. Protein product: CASSLEGYGYTF.

The chain joins TRBV6-6 to TRBJ1-5; no firm D call. Between the trimmed V and J ends, which lost 8 bases and 3 bases, there was a span of 17 bases. The CDR3 spans 15 residues. The V gene's germline CDR1 is MNHNY and CDR2 SVGAGI (reference sequence). CDR3 residues: CASSDDGGNNQPQHF. For the CDR3, the DNA is TGTGCCAGCTCCGACGACGGAGGGAACAATCAGCCCCAGCATTTT.

This chain connects TRBV5-6 to TRBJ2-5; D is possibly TRBD2 (6 bases). The V gene lost 0 bases and the J gene lost 2 bases, with 17 bases spanning the gap. CDR1 and CDR2 (germline): SGHDT, YYEEEE. The CDR3 extends over 17 amino acids. The CDR3 DNA follows: TGTGCCAGCAGCTTGGCCGGCGAAGCGGGTGGACAAGAGACCCAGTACTTC. Amino acids: CASSLAGEAGGQETQYF.

The V and J genes are TRBV7-9 and TRBJ2-1, with TRBD1 identical over 8 bases. The CDR3 is 16 amino acids. CDR1 is SEHNR, CDR2 FQNEAQ, per germline (reference sequence). V lost 4 bases and J lost 6; bases outside the gene matches: 11. In DNA, the CDR3 is TGTGCCAGCAGCTATCTCCCCGGACAGGGTCTCAATGAGCAGTTCTTC. It encodes CASSYLPGQGLNEQFF.

This clone was picked up a small number of times. The V and J genes are TRBV30 and TRBJ1-2; D is uncertain. The CDR3 runs to 11 residues. V dropped 8 bases and J dropped 8 bases, with 15 bases sitting between them. Germline V gene sequence: CDR1 GTSNPN, CDR2 SVGIG (reference sequence). The CDR3: CAHRGMRGYTF. Written as DNA, the CDR3 is TGTGCCCATCGGGGTATGAGAGGCTACACCTTC.

The rearrangement uses TRBV19 and TRBJ2-1; D is possibly TRBD1 or TRBD2 (5 bases each). This CDR3 spans 14 amino acids. V dropped 7 bases and J dropped 5 bases, with 15 bases sitting between them. The germline CDR1 and CDR2 sequences are LNHDA and SQIVND (reference sequence). CDR3 protein: CASTDGGVDNEQFF. CDR3 DNA: TGTGCCAGTACGGATGGGGGTGTAGACAATGAGCAGTTCTTC.

This clone appeared a single time. This chain connects TRBV18 to TRBJ2-3; a weak D match, TRBD1 (6 bases). V dropped 4 bases and J dropped 0 bases, with 11 bases sitting between them. This CDR3 contains 15 residues. Germline V gene sequence: CDR1 KGHSH, CDR2 LQKENI. The CDR3, as DNA: TGTGCCAGCTCACTAGGACAGAGAAGCACAGATACGCAGTATTTT. Protein: CASSLGQRSTDTQYF.

V usage is TRBV27 and J usage is TRBJ1-2; 8 bases line up with TRBD1. This CDR3 contains 15 residues. Germline CDR1 is MNHEY and CDR2 is SMNVEV (reference sequence). V lost 4 bases and J lost 4; bases outside the gene matches: 8. CDR3 loop: CASSSTQGAGYGYTF. DNA for the CDR3: TGTGCCAGCAGTTCTACCCAGGGGGCCGGCTATGGCTACACCTTC.

This rearrangement joins TRBV6-5 to TRBJ1-5, with D perhaps matching TRBD1 (5 bases). Trimming stripped 8 bases from V and 1 base from J, with 9 bases between. The CDR3 sequence is 13 residues long. From germline, CDR1 is MNHEY and CDR2 SVGAGI. DNA of the CDR3: TGTGCCAGCTGGGGGGGGAGCAATCAGCCCCAGCATTTT. This translates into CASWGGSNQPQHF.

The chain has TRBV29-1 and TRBJ1-4; D possibly corresponds to TRBD1 (5 bases). The CDR3 is made up of 13 amino acids. The germline V gene encodes CDR1 SQVTM and CDR2 ANQGSEA. Trimming removed 3 bases at V and 7 bases at J, with 12 bases between. The CDR3: CSVERGYGEKLFF. The CDR3 bases are TGCAGCGTTGAGAGGGGTTACGGTGAAAAACTGTTTTTT.

This clone was detected only a few times. The DNA for the CDR3 is TGTGCCAGCAGTCCAAGGACTAGCGGGAGTTACAATGAGCAGTTCTTC. Residues: CASSPRTSGSYNEQFF. The chain carries TRBV27 and TRBJ2-1; 13 nucleotides agree with TRBD2. J lost 4 bases, V lost 5 bases, and 5 bases had no gene match. CDR1 and CDR2 from the germline V gene are MNHEY and SMNVEV (reference sequence). CDR3 length: 16 residues.

The rearrangement links TRBV19 to TRBJ1-2; D gene unclear. The germline V gene encodes CDR1 LNHDA and CDR2 SQIVND (reference sequence). V lost 5 bases, J lost 5 bases, and 15 bases lay in between. The CDR3 is 14 residues long. CDR3 in amino acids: CASSYSGPRYGYTF. The CDR3 bases are TGTGCCAGTAGTTACAGTGGCCCTAGGTATGGCTACACCTTC.

This clone is a singleton in its sample. The chain has TRBV5-1 and TRBJ2-2; D is uncertain. The CDR3 extends over 11 amino acids. Trimming cost V 7 bases and J 6 bases, with 7 bases left between them. Germline V gene lookup returns CDR1 SGHRS and CDR2 YFSETQ. The CDR3 nucleotides read TGCGCCAGCTTCTCGTCCGGGGAGCTGTTTTTT. Translating it yields CASFSSGELFF.

The rearrangement joins TRBV6-1 to TRBJ2-3; 13 bases map to TRBD2. The CDR3 sequence is 15 residues long. Germline trimming cut 5 bases from V and 6 bases from J; bases unmatched to any gene: 5. Per germline, CDR1 MNHNS and CDR2 SASEGT. The CDR3 region has the DNA TGTGCCAGCAGTATACTAGCGGGAGGGTGGGATACGCAGTATTTT. As protein: CASSILAGGWDTQYF.

This clone was seen a few times. The V gene is TRBV6-1, the J gene TRBJ1-2; D remains ambiguous. Germline CDR1 and CDR2: MNHNS and SASEGT. Trimming left V 1 base short and J 4 bases short, with 10 bases between. This CDR3 spans 14 amino acids. The CDR3 coding sequence is TGTGCCAGCAGTGAAGAACCCAGAAGCTATGGCTACACCTTC. It is translated as CASSEEPRSYGYTF.

The CDR3 sequence: CASSQGLARYSDTQYF. The CDR3 DNA follows: TGTGCCAGCAGTCAAGGACTAGCGAGGTATTCAGATACGCAGTATTTT. The V gene is TRBV5-6, the J gene TRBJ2-3; 9 positions agree with TRBD2. The CDR3 length is 16 residues. Unmatched junction bases numbered 11, after V lost 5 bases and J lost 4 bases. Per germline, CDR1 SGHDT and CDR2 YYEEEE.

The chain couples TRBV10-2 to TRBJ2-7; TRBD1 matches 8 bases. Unmatched junction bases numbered 7, after V lost 6 bases and J lost 6 bases. Germline loops: CDR1 WSHSY, CDR2 SAAADI. CDR3 length: 13 residues. The CDR3 region has the DNA TGCGCCAGCAGAGGACAGGGAGTGCGCGAGCAGTACTTC. It specifies CASRGQGVREQYF.

The rearrangement joins TRBV7-2 to TRBJ2-7; the match to TRBD2 covers 8 bases. From germline, CDR1 is SGHTA and CDR2 FQGNSA. After removal of 4 bases from V and 2 bases from J, the junction contained 4 bases not matched to a gene. The CDR3 sequence is 14 residues long. The CDR3 region is CASSSRAGAYEQYF. The DNA of the CDR3 is TGTGCCAGCAGCTCTAGAGCGGGGGCCTACGAGCAGTACTTC.

The chain combines TRBV29-1 with TRBJ2-7, with 11 bases identical to TRBD1. This CDR3 region has 15 residues. Germline CDR1 reads SQVTM; CDR2 reads ANQGSEA. V lost 1 base, J lost 5 bases, and 7 bases stayed unmatched. The CDR3 sequence: CSVEARDRGFHEQYF. CDR3 in DNA: TGCAGCGTTGAAGCCCGGGACAGGGGGTTCCACGAGCAGTACTTC.

The chain uses TRBV7-9 and TRBJ1-1, with no clear D. The V gene lost 9 bases and the J gene lost 9 bases, with 11 bases spanning the gap. From germline, CDR1 is SEHNR and CDR2 FQNEAQ (reference sequence). The CDR3 is 10 amino acids. CDR3 region: CARRNPQAFF. CDR3 sequence (DNA): TGTGCCAGGAGAAATCCCCAAGCTTTCTTT.

V and J are TRBV19 and TRBJ1-1; D is uncertain. There are 16 residues in the CDR3. Germline lookup yields CDR1 LNHDA and CDR2 SQIVND (reference sequence). V lost 5 bases to trimming and J lost 5 bases, with 21 bases between them. The CDR3 loop is CASSASKERRRTEAFF. The DNA for the CDR3 is TGTGCCAGTAGTGCCTCGAAAGAGCGACGTCGGACTGAAGCTTTCTTT.